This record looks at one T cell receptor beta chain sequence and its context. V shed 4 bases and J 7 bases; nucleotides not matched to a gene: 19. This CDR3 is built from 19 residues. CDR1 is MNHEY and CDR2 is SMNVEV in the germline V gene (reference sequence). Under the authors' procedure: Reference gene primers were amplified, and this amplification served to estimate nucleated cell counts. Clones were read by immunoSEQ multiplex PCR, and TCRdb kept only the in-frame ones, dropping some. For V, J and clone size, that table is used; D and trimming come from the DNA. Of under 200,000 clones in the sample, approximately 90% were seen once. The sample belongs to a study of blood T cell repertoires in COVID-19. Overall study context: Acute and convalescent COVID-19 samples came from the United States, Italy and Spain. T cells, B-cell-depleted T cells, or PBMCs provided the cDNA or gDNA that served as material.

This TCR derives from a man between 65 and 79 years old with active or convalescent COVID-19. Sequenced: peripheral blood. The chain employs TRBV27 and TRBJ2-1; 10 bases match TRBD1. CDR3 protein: CASSSHLASDRGRRNEQFF. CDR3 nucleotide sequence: TGTGCCAGCAGTTCCCACCTCGCGTCAGACAGGGGGCGACGTAATGAGCAGTTCTTC.